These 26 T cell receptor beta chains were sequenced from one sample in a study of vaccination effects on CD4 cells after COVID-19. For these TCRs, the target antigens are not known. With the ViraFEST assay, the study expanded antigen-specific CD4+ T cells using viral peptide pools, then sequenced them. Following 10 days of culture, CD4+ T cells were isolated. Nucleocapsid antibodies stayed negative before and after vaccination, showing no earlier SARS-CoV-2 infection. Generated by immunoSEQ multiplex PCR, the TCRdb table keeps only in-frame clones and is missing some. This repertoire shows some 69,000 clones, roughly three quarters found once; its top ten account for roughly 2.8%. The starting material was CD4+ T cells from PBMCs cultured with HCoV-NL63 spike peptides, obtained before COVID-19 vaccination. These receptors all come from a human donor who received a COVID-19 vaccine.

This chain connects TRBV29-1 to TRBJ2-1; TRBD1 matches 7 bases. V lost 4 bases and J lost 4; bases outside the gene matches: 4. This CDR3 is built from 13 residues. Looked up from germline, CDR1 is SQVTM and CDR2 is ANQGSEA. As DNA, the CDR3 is TGCAGCGTTGGCCCGGACAGGTACAATGAGCAGTTCTTC. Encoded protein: CSVGPDRYNEQFF.

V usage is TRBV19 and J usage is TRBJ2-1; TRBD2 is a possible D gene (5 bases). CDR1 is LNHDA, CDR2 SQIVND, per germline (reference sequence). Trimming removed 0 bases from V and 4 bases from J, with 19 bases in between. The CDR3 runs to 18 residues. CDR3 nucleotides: TGTGCCAGTAGTATAGAAGATATCCGGGGAACGATTTACAATGAGCAGTTCTTC. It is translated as CASSIEDIRGTIYNEQFF.

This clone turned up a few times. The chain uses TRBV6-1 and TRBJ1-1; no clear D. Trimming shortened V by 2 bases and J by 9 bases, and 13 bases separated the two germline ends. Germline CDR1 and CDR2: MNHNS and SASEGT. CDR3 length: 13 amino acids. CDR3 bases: TGTGCCAGCAGTGAATTTGGTCAACCTCAAGCTTTCTTT. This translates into CASSEFGQPQAFF.

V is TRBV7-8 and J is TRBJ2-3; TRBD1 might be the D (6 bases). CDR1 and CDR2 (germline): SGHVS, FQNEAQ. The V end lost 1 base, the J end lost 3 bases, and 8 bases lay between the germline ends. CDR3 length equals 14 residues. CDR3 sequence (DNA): TGTGCCAGCAGCTTAGATCAGGGGACAGATACGCAGTATTTT. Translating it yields CASSLDQGTDTQYF.

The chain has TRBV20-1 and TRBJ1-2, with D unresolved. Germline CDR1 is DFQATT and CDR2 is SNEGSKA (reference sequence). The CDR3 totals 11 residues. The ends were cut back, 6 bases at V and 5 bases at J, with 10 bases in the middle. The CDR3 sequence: CSAGAQYGYTF. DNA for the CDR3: TGCAGTGCCGGCGCTCAGTATGGCTACACCTTC.

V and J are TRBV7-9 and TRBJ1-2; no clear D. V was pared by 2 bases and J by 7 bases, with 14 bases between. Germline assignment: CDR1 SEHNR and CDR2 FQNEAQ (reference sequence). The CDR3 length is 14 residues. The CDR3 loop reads CASSLMAPLGGYTF. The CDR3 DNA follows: TGTGCCAGCAGCTTAATGGCCCCATTAGGTGGCTACACCTTC. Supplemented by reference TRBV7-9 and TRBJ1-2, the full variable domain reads DTGVSQNPRHKITKRGQNVTFRCDPISEHNRLYWYRQTLGQGPEFLTYFQNEAQLEKSRLLSDRFSAERPKGSFSTLEIQRTEQGDSAMYLCASSLMAPLGGYTFGSGTRLTVV.

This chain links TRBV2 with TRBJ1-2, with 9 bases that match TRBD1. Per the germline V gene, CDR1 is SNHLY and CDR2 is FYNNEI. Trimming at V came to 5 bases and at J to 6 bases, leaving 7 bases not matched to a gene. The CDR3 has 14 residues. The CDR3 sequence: CASSPDRGGNGYTF. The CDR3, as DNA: TGTGCCAGCAGTCCGGACAGGGGAGGGAATGGCTACACCTTC.

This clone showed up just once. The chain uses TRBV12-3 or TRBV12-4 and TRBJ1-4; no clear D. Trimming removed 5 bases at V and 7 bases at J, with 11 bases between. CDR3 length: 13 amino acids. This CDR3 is CASSPQTIEKLFF. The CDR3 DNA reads TGTGCCAGCAGTCCCCAAACGATTGAAAAACTGTTTTTT.

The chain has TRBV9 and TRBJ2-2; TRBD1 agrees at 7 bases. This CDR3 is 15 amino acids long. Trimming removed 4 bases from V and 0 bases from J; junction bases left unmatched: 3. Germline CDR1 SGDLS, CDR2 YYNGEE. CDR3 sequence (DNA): TGTGCCAGCAGCTCCGGGACAGCGAACACCGGGGAGCTGTTTTTT. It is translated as CASSSGTANTGELFF.

Written as DNA, the CDR3 is TGCGCCAGCCGACGGGAAGTTGTACTGACTAATGAAAAACTGTTTTTT. Protein: CASRREVVLTNEKLFF. This chain connects TRBV5-1 to TRBJ1-4, with D unresolved. The length of the CDR3 is 16 residues. From germline, CDR1 is SGHRS and CDR2 YFSETQ. Trimming stripped 7 bases from V and 2 bases from J, with 18 bases between.

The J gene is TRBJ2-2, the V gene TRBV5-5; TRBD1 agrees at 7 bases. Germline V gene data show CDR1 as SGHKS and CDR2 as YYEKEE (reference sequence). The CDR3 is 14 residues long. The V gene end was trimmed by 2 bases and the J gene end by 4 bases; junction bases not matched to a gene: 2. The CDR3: CASSFSGGTGELFF. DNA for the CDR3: TGTGCCAGCAGCTTCTCAGGGGGCACCGGGGAGCTGTTTTTT.

The CDR3 loop reads CASSQFRQGKLVEQFF. Here the CDR3 DNA reads TGCGCCAGCAGCCAATTCAGACAGGGGAAACTAGTGGAGCAGTTCTTC. This chain links TRBV4-1 with TRBJ2-1, with 8 bases lining up with TRBD1. This CDR3 contains 16 residues. The germline gives CDR1 MGHRA, CDR2 YSYEKL. V gave up 2 bases and J gave up 10 bases; unmatched junction bases: 13.

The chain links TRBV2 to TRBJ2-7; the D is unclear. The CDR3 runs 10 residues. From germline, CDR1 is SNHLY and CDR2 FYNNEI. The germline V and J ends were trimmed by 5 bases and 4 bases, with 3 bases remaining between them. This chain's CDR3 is CASSNYEQYV. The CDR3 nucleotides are TGTGCCAGCAGTAATTACGAGCAGTACGTC.

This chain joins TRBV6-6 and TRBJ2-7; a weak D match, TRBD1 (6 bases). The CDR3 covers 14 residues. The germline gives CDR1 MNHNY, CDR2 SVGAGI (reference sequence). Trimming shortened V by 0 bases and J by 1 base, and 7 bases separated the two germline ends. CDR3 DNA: TGTGCCAGCAGTTACTCGGACAGATCCTACGAGCAGTACGTC. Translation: CASSYSDRSYEQYV.

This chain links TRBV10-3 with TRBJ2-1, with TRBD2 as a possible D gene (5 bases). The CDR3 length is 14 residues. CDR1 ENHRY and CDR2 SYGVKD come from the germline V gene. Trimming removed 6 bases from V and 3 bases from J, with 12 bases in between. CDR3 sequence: CAIREDQIYNEQFF. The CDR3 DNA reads TGTGCCATCAGGGAGGACCAAATCTACAATGAGCAGTTCTTC.

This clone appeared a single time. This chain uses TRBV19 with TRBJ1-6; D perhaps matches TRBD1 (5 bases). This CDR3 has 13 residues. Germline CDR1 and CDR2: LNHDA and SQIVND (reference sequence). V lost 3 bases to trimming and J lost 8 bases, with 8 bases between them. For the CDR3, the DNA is TGTGCCAGTAGTATTCCGGGGGATTCACCCCTCCACTTT. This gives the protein CASSIPGDSPLHF.

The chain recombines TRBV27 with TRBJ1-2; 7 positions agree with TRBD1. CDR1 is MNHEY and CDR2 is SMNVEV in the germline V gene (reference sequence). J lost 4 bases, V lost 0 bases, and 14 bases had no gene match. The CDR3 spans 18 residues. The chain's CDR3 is CASSLSKSAPGTAYGYTF. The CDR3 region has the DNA TGTGCCAGCAGTTTATCGAAATCAGCACCCGGGACAGCCTATGGCTACACCTTC.

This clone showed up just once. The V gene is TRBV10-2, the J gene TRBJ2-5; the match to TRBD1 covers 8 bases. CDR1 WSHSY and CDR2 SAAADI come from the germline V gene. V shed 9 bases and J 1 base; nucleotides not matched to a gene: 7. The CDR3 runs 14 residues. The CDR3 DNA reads TGCGCCAGTAATGACAGGGGAGGCCAAGAGACCCAGTACTTC. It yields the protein CASNDRGGQETQYF.

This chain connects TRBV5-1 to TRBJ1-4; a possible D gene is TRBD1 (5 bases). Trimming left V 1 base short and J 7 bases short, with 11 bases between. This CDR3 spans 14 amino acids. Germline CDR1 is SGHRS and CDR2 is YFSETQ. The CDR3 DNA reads TGCGCCAGCAGCTTGTGGGGGTCGAGTGAAAAACTGTTTTTT. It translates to CASSLWGSSEKLFF. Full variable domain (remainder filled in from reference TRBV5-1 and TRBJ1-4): KAGVTQTPRYLIKTRGQQVTLSCSPISGHRSVSWYQQTPGQGLQFLFEYFSETQRNKGNFPGRFSGRQFSNSRSEMNVSTLELGDSALYLCASSLWGSSEKLFFGSGTQLSVL.

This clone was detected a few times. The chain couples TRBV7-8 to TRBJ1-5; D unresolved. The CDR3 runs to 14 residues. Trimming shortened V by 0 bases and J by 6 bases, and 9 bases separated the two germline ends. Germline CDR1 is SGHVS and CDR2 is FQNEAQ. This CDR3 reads CASSLAQGGQPQHF. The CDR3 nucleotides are TGTGCCAGCAGCTTAGCGCAAGGCGGTCAGCCCCAGCATTTT.

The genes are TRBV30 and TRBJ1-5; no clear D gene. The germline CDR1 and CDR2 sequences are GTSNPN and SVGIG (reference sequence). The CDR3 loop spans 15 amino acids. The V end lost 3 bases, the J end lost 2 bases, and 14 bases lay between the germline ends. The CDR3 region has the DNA TGTGCCTGGAGCGGGGTTCCTGGAGGCAATCAGCCCCAGCATTTT. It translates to CAWSGVPGGNQPQHF.

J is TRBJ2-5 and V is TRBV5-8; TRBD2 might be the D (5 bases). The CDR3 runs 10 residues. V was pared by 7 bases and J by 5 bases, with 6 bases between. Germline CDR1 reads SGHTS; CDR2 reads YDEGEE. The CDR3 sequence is CASPGETQYF. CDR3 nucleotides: TGTGCCAGCCCGGGGGAGACCCAGTACTTC. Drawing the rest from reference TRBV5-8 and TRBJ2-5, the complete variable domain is EAGVTQSPTHLIKTRGQQATLRCSPISGHTSVYWYQQALGLGLQFLLWYDEGEERNRGNFPPRFSGRQFPNYSSELNVNALELEDSALYLCASPGETQYFGPGTRLLVL.

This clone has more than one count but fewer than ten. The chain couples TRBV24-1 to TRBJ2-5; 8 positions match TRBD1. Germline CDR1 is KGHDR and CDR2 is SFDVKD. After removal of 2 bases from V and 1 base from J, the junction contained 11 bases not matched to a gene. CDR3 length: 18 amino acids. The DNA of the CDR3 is TGTGCCACCAGTGATTCTAGAACACAGGGGGAGGTCCAAGAGACCCAGTACTTC. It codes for CATSDSRTQGEVQETQYF.

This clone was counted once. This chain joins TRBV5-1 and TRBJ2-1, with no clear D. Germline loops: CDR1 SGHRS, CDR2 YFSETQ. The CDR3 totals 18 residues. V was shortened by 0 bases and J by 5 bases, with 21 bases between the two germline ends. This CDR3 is CASSLGWGMQRTNNEQFF. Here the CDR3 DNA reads TGCGCCAGCAGCTTGGGGTGGGGTATGCAAAGAACAAACAATGAGCAGTTCTTC.

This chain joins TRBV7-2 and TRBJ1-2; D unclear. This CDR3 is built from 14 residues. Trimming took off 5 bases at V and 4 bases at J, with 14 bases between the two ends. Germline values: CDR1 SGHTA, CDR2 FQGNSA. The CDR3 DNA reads TGTGCCAGCAGCCTTCGGGAGGACGGCTATGGCTACACCTTC. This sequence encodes CASSLREDGYGYTF.

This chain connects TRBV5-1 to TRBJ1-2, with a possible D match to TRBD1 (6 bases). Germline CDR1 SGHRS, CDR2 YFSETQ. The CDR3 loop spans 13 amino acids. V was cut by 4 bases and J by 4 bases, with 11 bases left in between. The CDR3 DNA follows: TGCGCCAGCAGCGTACAGGGTAGCTATGGCTACACCTTC. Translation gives CASSVQGSYGYTF.